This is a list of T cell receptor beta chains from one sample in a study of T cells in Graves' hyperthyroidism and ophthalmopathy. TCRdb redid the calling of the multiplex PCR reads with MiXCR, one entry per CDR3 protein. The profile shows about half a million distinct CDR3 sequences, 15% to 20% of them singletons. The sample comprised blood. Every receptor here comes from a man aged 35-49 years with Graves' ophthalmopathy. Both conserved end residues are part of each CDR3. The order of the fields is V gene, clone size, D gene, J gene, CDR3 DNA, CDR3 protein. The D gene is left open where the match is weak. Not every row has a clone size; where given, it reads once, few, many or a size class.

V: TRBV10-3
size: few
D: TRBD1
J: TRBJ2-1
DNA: TGTGCCATCCACGGACAGGACTCCTACAATGAGCAGTTCTTC
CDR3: CAIHGQDSYNEQFF

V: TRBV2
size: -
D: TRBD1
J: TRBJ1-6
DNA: TGTGCCAGCAGTGTGAACAGGGGAAATTCACCCCTCCACTTT
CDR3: CASSVNRGNSPLHF

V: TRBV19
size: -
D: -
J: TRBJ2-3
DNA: TGTGCCAGTACCCAGGGGGGGGTTAGCACAGATACGCAGTATTTT
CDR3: CASTQGGVSTDTQYF

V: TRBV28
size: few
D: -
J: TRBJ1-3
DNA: TGTGCCAGCAAAGCCCAATCGTCAGTAAACACCATATATTTT
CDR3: CASKAQSSVNTIYF

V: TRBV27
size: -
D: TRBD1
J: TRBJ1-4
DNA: TGTGCCAGCAGTCCATGGACAGGGAAGGCTGTAACTAATGAAAAACTGTTTTTT
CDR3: CASSPWTGKAVTNEKLFF

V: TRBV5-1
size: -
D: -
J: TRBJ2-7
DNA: TGCGCCAGCCACTCCGACAGTTTCGCCTACGAGCAGTACTTC
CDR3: CASHSDSFAYEQYF

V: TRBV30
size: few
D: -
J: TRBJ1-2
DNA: TGTGCCTGGAGCGGCCCCCGCGGGGCTAACTATGGCTACACCTTC
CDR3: CAWSGPRGANYGYTF

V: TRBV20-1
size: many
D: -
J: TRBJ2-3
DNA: TGCAGTGCCCCCGACCTTCGTAGGGGAACAGATACGCAGTATTTT
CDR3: CSAPDLRRGTDTQYF

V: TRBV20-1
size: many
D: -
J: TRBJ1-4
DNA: TGCAGCCTCATTGGGGGCGGTGAAAAACTGTTTTTT
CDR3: CSLIGGGEKLFF

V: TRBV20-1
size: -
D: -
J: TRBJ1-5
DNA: TGCAGTGCTAGGGAGGGAGGGGGACCCAGGGCCCAGCATTTT
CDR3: CSAREGGGPRAQHF

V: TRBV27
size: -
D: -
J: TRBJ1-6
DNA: TGTGCCAGCAGTTGGGGACAATATAATTCACCCCTCCACTTT
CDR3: CASSWGQYNSPLHF

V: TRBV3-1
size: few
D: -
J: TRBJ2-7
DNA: TGTGCCAGCAGCCACCCCGGGACGCACTACAATGAGCAGTACTTC
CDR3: CASSHPGTHYNEQYF

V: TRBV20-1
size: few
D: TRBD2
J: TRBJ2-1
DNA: TGCAGTGCTAGTCACCTACGGGGGGGACTAGCGAGGAATGAGCAGTTCTTC
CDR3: CSASHLRGGLARNEQFF

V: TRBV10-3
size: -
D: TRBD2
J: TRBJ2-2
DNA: TGTGCCATCAGTGATTCAGTAGCGGGGGCAACCGGGGAGCTGTTTTTT
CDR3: CAISDSVAGATGELFF

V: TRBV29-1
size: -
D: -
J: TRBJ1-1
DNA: TGCAGCGAAAGGCCGCCAACCGGGACTGAAGCTTTCTTT
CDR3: CSERPPTGTEAFF

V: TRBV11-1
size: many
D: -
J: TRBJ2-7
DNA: TGTGCCAGCACTGACCGTACCTACGAGCAGTACTTC
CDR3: CASTDRTYEQYF

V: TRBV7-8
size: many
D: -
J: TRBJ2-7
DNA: TGTGCCAGCAGCGATCCGACAGAGCCCACCTACGAGCAGTACTTC
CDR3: CASSDPTEPTYEQYF

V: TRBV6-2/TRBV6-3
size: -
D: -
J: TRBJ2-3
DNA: TGTGCCACCATCGTCGGAGATACGCAGTATTTT
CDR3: CATIVGDTQYF